The 19 T cell receptor beta chains below come from one sample, sequenced in a study of T-cell reconstitution after alpha-beta-depleted transplantation in children. Unique molecular identifiers were incorporated during preparation of the TCRbeta library. TCRdb used MiXCR to reprocess the PCR reads, holding one entry per CDR3 protein. The sample lists about 370,000 distinct CDR3 sequences; about a fifth were seen once. The sequences come from PBMCs from the stem cell graft donor, collected from the stem cell graft. These receptors originate from a human donor who donated a stem cell graft to a child with acute myeloid leukemia.

The table lists this clonotype with many counts. The chain couples TRBV12-3 or TRBV12-4 to TRBJ2-7, with TRBD2 identical over 8 bases. This CDR3 has 14 residues. The V segment lost 4 bases and the J segment 7 bases; nucleotides outside the gene matches: 9. The CDR3 DNA sequence: TGTGCCAGCAGTTCAGGAGCGGGAGATCGTGAGCAGTACTTC. It encodes CASSSGAGDREQYF.

This clonotype was counted only a few times. The chain has TRBV5-1 and TRBJ2-3; 8 bases map to TRBD1. Per germline, CDR1 SGHRS and CDR2 YFSETQ. V dropped 3 bases and J dropped 2; count of bases not matched to a gene: 2. CDR3 length: 14 amino acids. CDR3 bases: TGCGCCAGCAGCTGGGACAGGCTCACAGATACGCAGTATTTT. Translated: CASSWDRLTDTQYF. Full variable domain (outside the CDR3, taken from reference TRBV5-1 and TRBJ2-3): KAGVTQTPRYLIKTRGQQVTLSCSPISGHRSVSWYQQTPGQGLQFLFEYFSETQRNKGNFPGRFSGRQFSNSRSEMNVSTLELGDSALYLCASSWDRLTDTQYFGPGTRLTVL.

This clonotype was counted ten times or more. V gene TRBV12-3 or TRBV12-4 combines with J gene TRBJ2-3; D is tentatively TRBD1 or TRBD2 (5 bases each). V lost 6 bases and J 2 bases, leaving 15 bases between the germline ends. The CDR3 consists of 15 residues. The CDR3 spells CASSAWGPHTDTQYF. CDR3 sequence (DNA): TGTGCCAGCAGCGCCTGGGGACCCCACACAGATACGCAGTATTTT.

The CDR3 here is CARPKHSDQPQHF. The CDR3 nucleotides read TGTGCCAGACCGAAACACTCCGATCAGCCCCAGCATTTT. The chain couples TRBV9 to TRBJ1-5; D is unclear. The V end was cut by 8 bases, the J end by 5 bases, with 14 bases between. The CDR3 spans 13 residues. Germline lookup yields CDR1 SGDLS and CDR2 YYNGEE.

For this clonotype: Just one base apart from a much larger clone, this may be a read error. The J gene is TRBJ1-1, the V gene TRBV7-9; D unresolved. CDR1 is SEHNR, CDR2 FQNEAQ, per germline (reference sequence). The CDR3 is made up of 10 amino acids. V was pared by 4 bases and J by 7 bases, with 4 bases between. This CDR3 is CASSYGEAFF. The CDR3 region has the DNA TGTGCCAGCAGCTACGGTGAAGCTTTCTTT.

There are a few counts of this clonotype. CDR3 coding DNA: TGTGCCAGCGGTCCCCCCAACTATGGCTACACCTTC. It codes for CASGPPNYGYTF. The rearrangement uses TRBV12-3 or TRBV12-4 and TRBJ1-2; D ambiguous. CDR3 length equals 12 residues. Trimming stripped 8 bases from V and 2 bases from J, with 9 bases between.

The rearrangement links TRBV11-2 to TRBJ2-3; the D is unclear. Germline V lookup: CDR1 SGHAT, CDR2 FQNNGV. Trimming shortened V by 5 bases and J by 2 bases, and 11 bases separated the two germline ends. The CDR3 totals 14 residues. The CDR3 DNA is TGTGCCAGCAGCCCCAAAGGACCCACAGATACGCAGTATTTT. It yields the protein CASSPKGPTDTQYF.

The table lists this clonotype with many counts. The chain recombines TRBV12-5 with TRBJ2-2; no clear D. There are 14 residues in the CDR3. V was trimmed by 3 bases and J by 0 bases, leaving 5 bases between them. Germline loops: CDR1 LGHNT, CDR2 FRNRAP. The CDR3 nucleotides read TGTGCTAGTGGTTTAACCTCGAACACCGGGGAGCTGTTTTTT. Amino acids: CASGLTSNTGELFF.

This clonotype was counted between two and nine times. The chain links TRBV7-2 to TRBJ1-6, with 7 bases lining up with TRBD1. The trim removed 5 bases at V and 6 bases at J, leaving 7 bases unmatched. The CDR3 contains 15 residues. Germline lookup yields CDR1 SGHTA and CDR2 FQGNSA. The DNA for the CDR3 is TGTGCCAGCAGCAGCCGACAGGGTCTTAATTCACCCCTCCACTTT. This translates into CASSSRQGLNSPLHF. Drawing the rest from reference TRBV7-2 and TRBJ1-6, the complete variable domain is GAGVSQSPSNKVTEKGKDVELRCDPISGHTALYWYRQSLGQGLEFLIYFQGNSAPDKSGLPSDRFSAERTGGSVSTLTIQRTQQEDSAVYLCASSSRQGLNSPLHFGNGTRLTVT.

This sequence joins TRBV7-2 and TRBJ2-3; D perhaps matches TRBD2 (7 bases). V lost 5 bases, J lost 5 bases, and 11 bases lay in between. Germline V gene data show CDR1 as SGHTA and CDR2 as FQGNSA. CDR3 length equals 13 residues. The CDR3 bases are TGTGCCAGCAGCGTGGGAGGGGGAGATACGCAGTATTTT. It codes for CASSVGGGDTQYF.

The rearrangement uses TRBV14 and TRBJ2-3; weak D call: TRBD1 (6 bases). From germline, CDR1 is SGHDN and CDR2 FVKESK. The CDR3 totals 14 residues. Trimming shortened V by 1 base and J by 6 bases, and 11 bases separated the two germline ends. CDR3 nucleotide sequence: TGTGCCAGCAGCCAAGTGGGGGCCGGGGATACGCAGTATTTT. Translated: CASSQVGAGDTQYF.

This clonotype was seen many times. The V and J genes are TRBV20-1 and TRBJ2-1; TRBD2 agrees at 7 bases. From germline, CDR1 is DFQATT and CDR2 SNEGSKA (reference sequence). This CDR3 has 14 amino acids. The trim removed 6 bases at V and 4 bases at J, leaving 9 bases unmatched. CDR3 amino acids: CSALIAGLYNEQFF. The CDR3 DNA sequence: TGCAGTGCCCTGATAGCGGGCTTATACAATGAGCAGTTCTTC.

This clonotype has a handful of counts. This chain uses TRBV20-1 with TRBJ2-7; tentatively, D is TRBD1 (7 bases). The CDR3 is 15 residues long. Germline CDR1 is DFQATT and CDR2 is SNEGSKA (reference sequence). Trimming stripped 0 bases from V and 7 bases from J, with 19 bases between. CDR3 sequence: CSARDRLGRGREQYF. The CDR3 bases are TGCAGTGCTAGAGATCGGTTGGGCAGGGGGAGGGAGCAGTACTTC.

This clonotype was recorded many times. J is TRBJ2-1 and V is TRBV10-3; D might be TRBD2 (5 bases). Trimming left V 7 bases short and J 6 bases short, with 10 bases between. Germline V gene lookup returns CDR1 ENHRY and CDR2 SYGVKD. The length of the CDR3 is 12 residues. The CDR3 protein is CAIKGAGNEQFF. The CDR3, as DNA: TGTGCCATCAAGGGAGCAGGCAATGAGCAGTTCTTC.

This clonotype was seen a handful of times. This chain connects TRBV7-8 to TRBJ2-7; D not resolved. This CDR3 spans 14 amino acids. Per the germline V gene, CDR1 is SGHVS and CDR2 is FQNEAQ. Deletions cut 5 bases from V and 1 base from J, with 12 bases between. CDR3 protein: CASSQTQVSYEQYF. DNA for the CDR3: TGTGCCAGCAGCCAAACTCAGGTATCCTACGAGCAGTACTTC.

This sequence joins TRBV20-1 and TRBJ2-1; D unclear. V lost 3 bases to trimming and J lost 5 bases, with 17 bases between them. The CDR3 consists of 15 residues. The germline CDR1 and CDR2 sequences are DFQATT and SNEGSKA (reference sequence). The CDR3 region is CSASLSRGKNNEQFF. For the CDR3, the DNA is TGCAGTGCTAGCCTTTCTAGAGGAAAAAACAATGAGCAGTTCTTC.

The CDR3 nucleotides are TGCGCCAGCAGTGGGCCCGGGACAGCTTCTGGAAACACCATATATTTT. Protein: CASSGPGTASGNTIYF. This chain joins TRBV10-1 and TRBJ1-3; 7 bases line up with TRBD1. The V gene end was trimmed by 4 bases and the J gene end by 1 base; junction bases not matched to a gene: 7. The V gene's germline CDR1 is WNHNN and CDR2 SYGVQD (reference sequence). CDR3 length: 16 residues.

This clonotype was counted once. A much larger clone lies a single base off, so this may be a read error. The chain recombines TRBV12-3 or TRBV12-4 with TRBJ1-3; D might be TRBD1 (5 bases). The CDR3 has 15 amino acids. The V end was cut by 5 bases, the J end by 4 bases, with 15 bases between. The CDR3, as DNA: TGTGCCAGCAGTCCACGCAGGGCGACGGGAAACACCATATATTTT. This codes for CASSPRRATGNTIYF.

J is TRBJ2-1 and V is TRBV29-1; TRBD2 aligns across 9 bases. Germline V gene sequence: CDR1 SQVTM, CDR2 ANQGSEA. The V gene end was trimmed by 4 bases and the J gene end by 9 bases; junction bases not matched to a gene: 10. This CDR3 is built from 14 residues. CDR3 bases: TGCAGCGTTGGGGGCGGGAGGGCCCTCAGTGAGCAGTTCTTC. This gives the protein CSVGGGRALSEQFF.